A single sample is the source of the 9 T cell receptor beta chains below, sequenced in a study of PD-1 blockade in classical Hodgkin lymphoma (dated by TCRdb to about 2020). The library was prepared using the immunoSEQ multiplex PCR assay. Imported from immuneACCESS, the table was reduced by TCRdb to in-frame sequences with V and J called. These copies leave out some clones; in studies compared against another copy, an unresolved V gene accounts for under half, and the cause of the remainder is not known. This sample is represented by about 92,000 clones; 83% of them were singletons. The ten biggest clones cover 17% of the sample. Sample time point, as interpreted from the label and publication: cycle 4 day 1 (C4D1), after around six weeks of nivolumab. Every trial patient had relapsed after autologous stem cell transplantation, and cohorts A, B and C differed in prior brentuximab vedotin exposure.

The input for sequencing was peripheral blood mononuclear cells (PBMCs), taken before the fourth cycle of nivolumab. All receptors come from a human donor with classical Hodgkin lymphoma.

This sequence joins TRBV19 and TRBJ2-1, with 9 bases that match TRBD2. Germline CDR1 LNHDA, CDR2 SQIVND (reference sequence). V dropped 3 bases and J dropped 4; count of bases not matched to a gene: 7. The CDR3 runs to 16 residues. CDR3 coding DNA: TGTGCCAGTAGTATCCCCTCTAGCGGGGATTACAATGAGCAGTTCTTC. The encoded protein is CASSIPSSGDYNEQFF.

The J gene is TRBJ2-5, the V gene TRBV5-1; unclear D gene. Germline V CDR1 and CDR2: SGHRS, YFSETQ. Trimming stripped 0 bases from V and 5 bases from J, with 8 bases between. CDR3 size: 13 residues. This CDR3 reads CASSLGVLETQYF. CDR3 bases: TGCGCCAGCAGCTTGGGAGTACTCGAGACCCAGTACTTC.

The rearrangement links TRBV2 to TRBJ1-4; D gene unclear. Germline V CDR1 and CDR2: SNHLY, FYNNEI. Between the trimmed V and J ends, which lost 2 bases and 7 bases, there was a span of 14 bases. The CDR3 contains 15 residues. The CDR3 sequence is CASSETGVHTEKLFF. CDR3 DNA: TGTGCCAGCAGTGAAACCGGGGTTCACACTGAAAAACTGTTTTTT.

The rearrangement uses TRBV5-6 and TRBJ2-1; 16 bases fit TRBD2. J gave up 7 bases and V 5 bases, and 9 bases lay outside the gene matches. Germline CDR1 reads SGHDT; CDR2 reads YYEEEE. The CDR3 contains 17 residues. The CDR3, as DNA: TGTGCCAGCAGTTCCGGGACTAGCGGGAGGGCTTGGAATGAGCAGTTCTTC. It is translated as CASSSGTSGRAWNEQFF.

V is TRBV6-6 and J is TRBJ1-4; 7 bases match TRBD1. From germline, CDR1 is MNHNY and CDR2 SVGAGI (reference sequence). With V trimmed by 5 bases and J by 5 bases, 11 bases remained unmatched. The CDR3 is made up of 16 amino acids. The CDR3 protein is CASSTSLGQLNEKLFF. The DNA for the CDR3 is TGTGCCAGCAGTACCTCACTGGGACAGCTAAATGAAAAACTGTTTTTT.

V and J are TRBV7-2 and TRBJ2-1; the D gene could be TRBD1 or TRBD2 (5 bases each). Per the germline V gene, CDR1 is SGHTA and CDR2 is FQGNSA. This CDR3 region has 16 residues. The germline V and J ends were trimmed by 5 bases and 5 bases, with 19 bases remaining between them. Here the CDR3 DNA reads TGTGCCAGCAGCCGAGAGGGGTTGAGGGGAGACAATGAGCAGTTCTTC. This translates into CASSREGLRGDNEQFF.

This clone was recorded once. The chain is built from TRBV9 and TRBJ2-3; D is undetermined. V was clipped by 0 bases and J by 14 bases, with 10 bases between them. CDR1 is SGDLS, CDR2 YYNGEE, per germline. CDR3 size: 11 residues. CDR3 coding DNA: TGTGCCAGCAGCGTAGCCGGTCGCCTGTATTTT. Its protein product is CASSVAGRLYF.

V gene TRBV12-5 combines with J gene TRBJ2-7; D not certain. The V end was cut by 1 base, the J end by 3 bases, with 10 bases between. The CDR3 runs 14 residues. Germline loops: CDR1 LGHNT, CDR2 FRNRAP. CDR3 sequence reads: CASGLAPQIYEQYF. As DNA, the CDR3 is TGTGCTAGTGGTTTGGCGCCCCAGATCTACGAGCAGTACTTC.

This clone was picked up one time. The CDR3 DNA sequence: TGTGCCAGCAGTCCGCGGACTAGCGGGTCCCTGGGGGAGTTCTTC. The encoded protein is CASSPRTSGSLGEFF. V gene TRBV27 combines with J gene TRBJ2-1; 11 positions agree with TRBD2. The CDR3 has 15 residues. The germline V gene encodes CDR1 MNHEY and CDR2 SMNVEV (reference sequence). V dropped 5 bases and J dropped 14; count of bases not matched to a gene: 14.